In this sample, the clone carrying this T cell receptor beta chain turned up once. The antigen is unknown. An end of the junction differs from the germline gene, which may be a read error. The sample belongs to a study of cytomegalovirus exposure and HLA in healthy donors. The study, taken as a whole, reports: Previous analysis showed most TCR beta V segments were productive about 87% or about 30% of the time. Cytomegalovirus association was listed for 170 or so TCR beta chains.

The PCR employed 60 Vbeta primers together with 13 Jbeta primers. The method was immunoSEQ multiplex PCR; TCRdb's version includes in-frame clones alone and lacks a portion of them. The repertoire holds some 98,000 clones, with about 81% as singletons. Healthy bone marrow donors supplied every sample. This CDR3 is 18 amino acids long. In germline, CDR1 is MNHEY, CDR2 SMNVEV (reference sequence). This rearrangement joins TRBV27 to TRBJ2-6, with D perhaps TRBD1 (6 bases). The sequence was obtained from a man aged 35 to 55 in good health and CMV-seronegative. Sequencing was done on a sample of PBMCs. In nucleotides, the CDR3 is TGTGCCAGCGGTTTACCGGGACATGGACTGTCTGGGGCCAACGTCCTGACTTTC. Translation gives CASGLPGHGLSGANVLTF.